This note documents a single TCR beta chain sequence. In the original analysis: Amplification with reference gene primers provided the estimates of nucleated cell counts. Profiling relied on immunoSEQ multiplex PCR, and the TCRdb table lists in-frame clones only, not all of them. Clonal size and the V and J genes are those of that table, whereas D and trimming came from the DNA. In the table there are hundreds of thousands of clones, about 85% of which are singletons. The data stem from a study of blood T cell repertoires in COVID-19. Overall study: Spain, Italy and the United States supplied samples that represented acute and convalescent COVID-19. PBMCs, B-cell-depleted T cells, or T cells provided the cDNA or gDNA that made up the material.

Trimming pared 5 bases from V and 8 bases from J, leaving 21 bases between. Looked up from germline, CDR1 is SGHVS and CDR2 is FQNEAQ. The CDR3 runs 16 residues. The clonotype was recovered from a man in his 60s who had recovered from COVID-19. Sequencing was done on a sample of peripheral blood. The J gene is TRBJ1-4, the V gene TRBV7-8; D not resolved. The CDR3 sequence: CASSVHLARTGEKLFF. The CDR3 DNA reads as TGTGCCAGCAGCGTTCACCTCGCCCGGACGGGGGAAAAACTGTTTTTT.